This TCR beta chain derives from a study of blood T cell repertoires in COVID-19. CDR1 MNHEY and CDR2 SMNVEV come from the germline V gene (reference sequence). The length of the CDR3 is 13 residues. The J segment lost 3 bases and the V segment lost 5 bases, leaving 3 bases of the junction unmatched. Authors' methods: Nucleated cell number was recorded as an estimate derived from reference gene primer amplification. The repertoire was sequenced with immunoSEQ multiplex PCR; TCRdb's copy has only in-frame clones and lacks some. V, J and clone size were drawn from that table, and D and trimming were deduced from the DNA. The sample records 250,000 to 400,000 clones, about 92% being singletons.

The V gene is TRBV27, the J gene TRBJ1-1, with TRBD1 identical over 7 bases. The material sequenced was PBMCs or T cells enriched from blood (not recorded which). This TCR derives from a man aged 60-69 years who had recovered from COVID-19. The CDR3 region has the DNA TGTGCCAGCAGTCTAGGACAGGACACTGAAGCTTTCTTT. This sequence encodes CASSLGQDTEAFF.